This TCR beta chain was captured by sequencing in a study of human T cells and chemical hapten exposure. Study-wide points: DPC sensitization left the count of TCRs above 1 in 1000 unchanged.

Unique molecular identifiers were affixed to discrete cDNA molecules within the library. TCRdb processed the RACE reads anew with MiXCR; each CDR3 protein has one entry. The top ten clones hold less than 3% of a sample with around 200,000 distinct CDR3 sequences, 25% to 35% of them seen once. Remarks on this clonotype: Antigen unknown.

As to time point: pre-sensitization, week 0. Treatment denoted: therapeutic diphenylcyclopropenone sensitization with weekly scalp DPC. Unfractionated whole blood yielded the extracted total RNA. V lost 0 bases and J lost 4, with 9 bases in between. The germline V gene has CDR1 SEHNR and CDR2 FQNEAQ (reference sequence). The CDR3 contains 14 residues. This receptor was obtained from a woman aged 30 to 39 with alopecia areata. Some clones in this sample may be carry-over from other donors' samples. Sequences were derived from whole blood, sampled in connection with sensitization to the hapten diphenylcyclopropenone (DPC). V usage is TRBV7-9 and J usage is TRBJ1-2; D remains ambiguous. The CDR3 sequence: CASSLAGYGYGYTF. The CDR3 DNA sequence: TGTGCCAGCAGCTTAGCAGGGTACGGCTATGGCTACACCTTC.